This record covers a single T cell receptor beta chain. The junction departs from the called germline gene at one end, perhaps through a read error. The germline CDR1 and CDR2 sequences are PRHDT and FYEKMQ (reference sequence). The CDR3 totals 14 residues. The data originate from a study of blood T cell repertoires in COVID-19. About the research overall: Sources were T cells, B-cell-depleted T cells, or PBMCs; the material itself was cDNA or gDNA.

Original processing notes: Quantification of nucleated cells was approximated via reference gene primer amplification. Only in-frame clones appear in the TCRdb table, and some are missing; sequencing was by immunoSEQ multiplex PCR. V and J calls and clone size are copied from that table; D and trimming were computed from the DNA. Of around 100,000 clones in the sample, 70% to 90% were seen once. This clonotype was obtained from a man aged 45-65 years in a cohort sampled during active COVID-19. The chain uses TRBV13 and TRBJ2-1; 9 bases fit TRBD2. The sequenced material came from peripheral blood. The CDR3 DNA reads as TGTGCCAGCAGTTTAGGACTAGCGTACAATGAGCAGTTCTTC. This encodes CASSLGLAYNEQFF.